This T cell receptor beta chain was captured by sequencing in a study of blood T cell repertoires in COVID-19. Study information: In each case, the material was cDNA or gDNA derived from T cells, B-cell-depleted T cells, or PBMCs.

Profiling relied on immunoSEQ multiplex PCR, and the TCRdb table lists in-frame clones only, not all of them. The table includes a few hundred thousand clones, 87% detected once. In terms of age and location, participants ranged from roughly 18 to 90 years and lived in about two dozen US areas. Participants were placed into cohorts based on the clinical history they reported. This clone was seen once. The J segment lost 2 bases and the V segment lost 0 bases, leaving 4 bases of the junction unmatched. CDR1 SGHRS and CDR2 YFSETQ come from the germline V gene. The CDR3 has 16 residues. The clonotype originates from a young man with acute COVID-19. What was sequenced was PBMCs or T cells enriched from blood (not recorded which). The rearrangement links TRBV5-1 to TRBJ2-3, with TRBD2 matching 9 bases. CDR3 sequence: CASSLVAGGVTDTQYF. The CDR3 coding sequence is TGCGCCAGCAGCTTGGTCGCGGGAGGGGTCACAGATACGCAGTATTTT.